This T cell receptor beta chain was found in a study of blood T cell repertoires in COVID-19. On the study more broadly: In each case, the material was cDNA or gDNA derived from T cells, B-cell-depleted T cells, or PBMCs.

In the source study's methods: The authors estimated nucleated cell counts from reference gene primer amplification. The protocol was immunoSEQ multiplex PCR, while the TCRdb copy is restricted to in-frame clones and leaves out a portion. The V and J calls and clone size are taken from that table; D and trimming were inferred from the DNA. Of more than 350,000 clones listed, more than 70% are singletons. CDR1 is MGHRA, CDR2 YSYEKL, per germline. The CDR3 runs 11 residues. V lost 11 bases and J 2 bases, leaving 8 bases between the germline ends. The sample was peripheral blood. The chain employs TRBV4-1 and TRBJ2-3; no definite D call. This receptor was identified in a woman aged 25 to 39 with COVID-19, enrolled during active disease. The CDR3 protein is CASSFTDTQYF. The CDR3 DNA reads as TGCGCCTCCTCCTTCACAGATACGCAGTATTTT.